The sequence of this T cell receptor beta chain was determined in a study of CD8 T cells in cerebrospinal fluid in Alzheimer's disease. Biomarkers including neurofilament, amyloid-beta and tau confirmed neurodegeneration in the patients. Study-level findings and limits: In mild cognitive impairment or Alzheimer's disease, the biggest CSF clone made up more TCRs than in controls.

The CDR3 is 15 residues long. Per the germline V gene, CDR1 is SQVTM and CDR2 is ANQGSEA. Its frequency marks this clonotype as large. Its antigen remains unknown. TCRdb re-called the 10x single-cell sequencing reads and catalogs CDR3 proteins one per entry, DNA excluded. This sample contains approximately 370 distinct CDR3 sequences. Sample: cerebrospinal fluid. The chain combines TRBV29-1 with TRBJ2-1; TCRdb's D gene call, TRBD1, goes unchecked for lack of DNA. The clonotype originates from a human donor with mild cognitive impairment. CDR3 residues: CSVEDTGGMYNEQFF.